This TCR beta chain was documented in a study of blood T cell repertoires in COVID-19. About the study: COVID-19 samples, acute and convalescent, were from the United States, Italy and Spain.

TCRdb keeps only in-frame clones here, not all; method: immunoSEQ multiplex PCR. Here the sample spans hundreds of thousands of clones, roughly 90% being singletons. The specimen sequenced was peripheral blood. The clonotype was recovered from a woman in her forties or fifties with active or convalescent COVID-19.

CDR3 protein: CASSDAGRMETQYF. Written as DNA, the CDR3 is TGTGCCAGCAGTGACGCCGGGAGAATGGAGACCCAGTACTTC. The rearrangement links TRBV6-1 to TRBJ2-5, with D possibly TRBD2 on 6 matching bases. The V and J ends lost 3 bases and 5 bases respectively, with 13 bases between them. Germline V gene sequence: CDR1 MNHNS, CDR2 SASEGT. CDR3 length: 14 amino acids.